This entry describes one T cell receptor beta chain. Original data processing: Amplification of reference gene primers was used by the study to estimate nucleated cell counts. Profiled with immunoSEQ multiplex PCR; TCRdb holds only in-frame clones, not every one. That table gives V, J and clone size, and the DNA gave D and trimming. The repertoire holds roughly 40,000 clones, with roughly 88% as singletons. This entry is derived from a study of blood T cell repertoires in COVID-19. Study in general: Samples of COVID-19 (acute and convalescent) were obtained from the United States, Italy and Spain. T cells, B-cell-depleted T cells, or PBMCs provided the cDNA or gDNA that served as material.

This TCR was sampled from a human donor in a cohort sampled during active COVID-19. The material sequenced was peripheral blood.

In DNA, the CDR3 is TGTGCCAGCACCTGGGGGGGCTGGGGCACCATATATTTT. This encodes CASTWGGWGTIYF. The V gene is TRBV11-2, the J gene TRBJ1-3; D may be TRBD1 (6 bases). Trimming pared 7 bases from V and 9 bases from J, leaving 16 bases between. Germline CDR1 SGHAT, CDR2 FQNNGV. CDR3 length: 13 residues.